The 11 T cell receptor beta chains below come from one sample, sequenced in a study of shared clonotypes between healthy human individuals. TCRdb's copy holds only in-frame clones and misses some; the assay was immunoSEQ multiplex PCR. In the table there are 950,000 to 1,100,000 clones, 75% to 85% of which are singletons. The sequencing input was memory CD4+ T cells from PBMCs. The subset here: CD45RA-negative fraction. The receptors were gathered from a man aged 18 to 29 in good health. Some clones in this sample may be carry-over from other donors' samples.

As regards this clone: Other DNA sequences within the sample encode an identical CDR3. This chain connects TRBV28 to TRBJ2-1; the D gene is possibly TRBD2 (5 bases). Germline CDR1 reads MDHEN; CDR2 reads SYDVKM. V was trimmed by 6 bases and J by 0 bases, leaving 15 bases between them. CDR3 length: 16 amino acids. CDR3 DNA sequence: TGTGCCAGCAGCCCACCAAGCGGAAGCTCCTACAATGAGCAGTTCTTC. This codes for CASSPPSGSSYNEQFF.

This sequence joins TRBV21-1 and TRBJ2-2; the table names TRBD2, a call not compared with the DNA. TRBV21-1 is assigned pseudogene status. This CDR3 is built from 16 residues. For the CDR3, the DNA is TGTGCCAGCGCACCCCCGGGACTAGCAGACGCCGGGGAGCTGTTTTTT. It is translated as CASAPPGLADAGELFF.

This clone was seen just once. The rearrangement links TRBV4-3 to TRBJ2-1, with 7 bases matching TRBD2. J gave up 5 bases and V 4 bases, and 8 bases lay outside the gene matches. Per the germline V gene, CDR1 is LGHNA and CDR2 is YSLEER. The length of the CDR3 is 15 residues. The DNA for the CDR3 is TGCGCCAGCAGCCTCCGAGCGGGGAGGGACAATGAGCAGTTCTTC. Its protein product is CASSLRAGRDNEQFF.

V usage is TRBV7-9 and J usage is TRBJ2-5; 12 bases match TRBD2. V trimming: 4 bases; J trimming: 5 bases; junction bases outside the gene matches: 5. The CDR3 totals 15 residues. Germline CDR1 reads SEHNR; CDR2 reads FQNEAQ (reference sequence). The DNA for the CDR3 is TGTGCCAGCAGCTCCCGGACTAGCGGGACGGAGACCCAGTACTTC. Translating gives CASSSRTSGTETQYF.

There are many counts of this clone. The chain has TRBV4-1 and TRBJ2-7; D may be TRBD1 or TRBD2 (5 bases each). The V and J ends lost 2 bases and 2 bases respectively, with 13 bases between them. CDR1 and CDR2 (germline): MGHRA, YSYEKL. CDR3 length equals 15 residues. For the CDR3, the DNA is TGCGCCAGCAGCCAAACCGGGACGCATACCTACGAGCAGTACTTC. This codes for CASSQTGTHTYEQYF.

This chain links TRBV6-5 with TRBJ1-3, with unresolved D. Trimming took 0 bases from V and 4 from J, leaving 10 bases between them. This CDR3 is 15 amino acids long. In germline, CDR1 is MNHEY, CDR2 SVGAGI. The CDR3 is CASSYSREGGNTIYF. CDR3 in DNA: TGTGCCAGCAGTTACTCGCGCGAGGGAGGAAACACCATATATTTT.

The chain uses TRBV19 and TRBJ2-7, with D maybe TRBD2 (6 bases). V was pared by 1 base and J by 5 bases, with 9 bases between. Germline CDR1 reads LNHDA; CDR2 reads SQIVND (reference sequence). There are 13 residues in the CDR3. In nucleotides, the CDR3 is TGTGCCAGTAGTATAGGTGGAGGGGACGAGCAGTACTTC. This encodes CASSIGGGDEQYF.

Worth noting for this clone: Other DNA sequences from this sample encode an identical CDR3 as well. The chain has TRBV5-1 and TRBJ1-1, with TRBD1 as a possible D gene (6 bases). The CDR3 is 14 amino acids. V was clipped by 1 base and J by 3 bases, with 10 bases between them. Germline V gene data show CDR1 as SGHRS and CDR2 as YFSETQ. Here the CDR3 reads CASSLTGRDTEAFF. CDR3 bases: TGCGCCAGCAGCTTGACAGGGAGGGACACTGAAGCTTTCTTT.

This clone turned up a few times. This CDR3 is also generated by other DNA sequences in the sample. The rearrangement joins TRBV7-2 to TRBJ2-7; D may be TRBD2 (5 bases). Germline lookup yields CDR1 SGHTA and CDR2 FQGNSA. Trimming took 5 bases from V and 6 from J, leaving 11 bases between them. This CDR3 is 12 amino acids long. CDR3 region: CASSPGSGEQYF. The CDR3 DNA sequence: TGTGCCAGCAGCCCTGGGAGCGGCGAGCAGTACTTC.

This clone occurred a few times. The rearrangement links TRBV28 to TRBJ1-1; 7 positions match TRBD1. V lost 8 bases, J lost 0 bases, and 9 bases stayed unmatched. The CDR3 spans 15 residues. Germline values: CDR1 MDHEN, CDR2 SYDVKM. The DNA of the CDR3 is TGTGCCAGCGGAGCCGGGACAGCCATGAACACTGAAGCTTTCTTT. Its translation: CASGAGTAMNTEAFF.

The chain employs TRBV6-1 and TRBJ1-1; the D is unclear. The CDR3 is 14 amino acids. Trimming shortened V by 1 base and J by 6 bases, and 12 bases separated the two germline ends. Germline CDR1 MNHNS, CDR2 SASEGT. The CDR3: CASSEGRASPEAFF. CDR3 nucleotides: TGTGCCAGCAGTGAAGGGAGGGCCAGCCCTGAAGCTTTCTTT.